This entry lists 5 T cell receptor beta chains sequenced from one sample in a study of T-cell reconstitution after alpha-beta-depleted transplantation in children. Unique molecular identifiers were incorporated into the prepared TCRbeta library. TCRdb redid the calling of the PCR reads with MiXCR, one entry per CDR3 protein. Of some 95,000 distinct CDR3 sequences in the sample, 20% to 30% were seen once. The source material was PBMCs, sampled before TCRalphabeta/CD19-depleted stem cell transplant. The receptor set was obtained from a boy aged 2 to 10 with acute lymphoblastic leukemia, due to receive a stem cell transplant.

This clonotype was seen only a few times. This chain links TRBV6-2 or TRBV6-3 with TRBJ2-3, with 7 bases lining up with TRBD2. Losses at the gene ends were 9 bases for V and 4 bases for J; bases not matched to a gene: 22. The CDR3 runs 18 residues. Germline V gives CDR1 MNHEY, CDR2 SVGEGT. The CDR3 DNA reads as TGTGCCAGTACCAGACTAGCCCAGCTCTGGGGAGATGCAGATACGCAGTATTTT. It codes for CASTRLAQLWGDADTQYF.

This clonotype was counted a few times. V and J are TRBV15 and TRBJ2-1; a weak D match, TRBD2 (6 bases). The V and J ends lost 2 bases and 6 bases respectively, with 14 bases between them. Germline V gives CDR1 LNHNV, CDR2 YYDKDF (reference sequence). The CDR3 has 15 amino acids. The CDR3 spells CATSRQRRGSNEQFF. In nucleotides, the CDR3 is TGTGCCACCAGCAGACAACGGAGGGGCTCCAATGAGCAGTTCTTC.

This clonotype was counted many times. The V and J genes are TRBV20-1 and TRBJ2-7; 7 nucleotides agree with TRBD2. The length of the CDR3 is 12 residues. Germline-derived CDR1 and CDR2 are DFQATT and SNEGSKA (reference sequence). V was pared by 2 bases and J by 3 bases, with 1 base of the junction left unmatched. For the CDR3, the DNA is TGCAGTGCTAGACTAGCGGACTACGAGCAGTACTTC. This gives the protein CSARLADYEQYF.

CDR3 in DNA: TGTGCCAGCAGCATAAGGACAGGGGTCATTAACTATGGCTACACCTTC. The encoded protein is CASSIRTGVINYGYTF. The genes are TRBV7-9 and TRBJ1-2; 9 bases map to TRBD1. The CDR3 is made up of 16 amino acids. CDR1 SEHNR and CDR2 FQNEAQ come from the germline V gene (reference sequence). With V trimmed by 5 bases and J by 1 base, 8 bases remained unmatched.

The CDR3 DNA is TGTGCCTGGGTCCCCGCGGGGTTCACAGATACGCAGTATTTT. It yields the protein CAWVPAGFTDTQYF. This chain joins TRBV30 and TRBJ2-3; possible D gene TRBD2, 6 bases. Trimming left V 5 bases short and J 2 bases short, with 14 bases between. From germline, CDR1 is GTSNPN and CDR2 SVGIG (reference sequence). This CDR3 is built from 14 residues.